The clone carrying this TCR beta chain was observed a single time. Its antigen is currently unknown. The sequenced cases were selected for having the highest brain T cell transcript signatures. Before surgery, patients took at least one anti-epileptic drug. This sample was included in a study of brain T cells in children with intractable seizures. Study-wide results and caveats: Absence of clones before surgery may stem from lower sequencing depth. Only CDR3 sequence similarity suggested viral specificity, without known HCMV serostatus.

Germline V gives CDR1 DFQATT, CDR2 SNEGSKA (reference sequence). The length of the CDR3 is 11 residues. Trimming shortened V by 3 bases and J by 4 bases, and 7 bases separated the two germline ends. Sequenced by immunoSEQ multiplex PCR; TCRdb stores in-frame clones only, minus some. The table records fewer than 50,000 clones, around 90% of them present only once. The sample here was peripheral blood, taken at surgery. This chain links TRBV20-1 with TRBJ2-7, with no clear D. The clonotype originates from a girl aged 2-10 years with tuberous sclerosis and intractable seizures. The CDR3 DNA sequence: TGCAGTGCTAGGCAGACATACGAGCAGTACTTC. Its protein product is CSARQTYEQYF.